This record concerns one T cell receptor beta chain sequence. Clones were read by immunoSEQ multiplex PCR, and TCRdb kept only the in-frame ones, dropping some. Of roughly 140,000 clones in the sample, roughly 90% were seen once. This CDR3 region has 14 residues. Per germline, CDR1 MNHEY and CDR2 SVGAGI. V trimming: 7 bases; J trimming: 4 bases; junction bases outside the gene matches: 9. This sample is drawn from a study of blood T cell repertoires in COVID-19. The TCR originated in a man between 70 and 80 years old with acute or convalescent COVID-19. Material for sequencing was peripheral blood. The chain couples TRBV6-5 to TRBJ1-1; 7 bases align to TRBD1. CDR3 amino acids: CASTRYRGFTEAFF. CDR3 DNA: TGTGCCAGCACTAGATACAGGGGTTTCACTGAAGCTTTCTTT.